The rows below give T cell receptor beta chains drawn from one sample of a study of shared clonotypes between healthy human individuals. The repertoire was sequenced with immunoSEQ multiplex PCR; TCRdb's copy has only in-frame clones and lacks some. The sample shows about 2.1 million clones, approximately 94% of them seen only once. The specimen was naive CD8+ T cells from PBMCs. The receptors shown here come from a man between 18 and 35 years old in good health. Some clones in this sample may be carry-over from other donors' samples. Both conserved end residues are part of each CDR3. D genes are given only for firm matches. Clone size is shown for a subset of rows, as once, few, many or a class of expanded clone.

size,D,J,V,DNA,CDR3
-,TRBD2,TRBJ2-7,TRBV6-5,TGTGCCAGCAGTTACCGGGGGACTAGCGCACCCTACGAGCAGTACTTC,CASSYRGTSAPYEQYF
once,TRBD1,TRBJ1-2,TRBV19,TGTGCCAGTAGCCCTCGACAGGGGAATAACTATGGCTACACCTTC,CASSPRQGNNYGYTF
-,TRBD1,TRBJ2-7,TRBV7-9,TGTGCCAGCCAAGGGGGGGACAGGGGACCCTACGAGCAGTACTTC,CASQGGDRGPYEQYF
-,-,TRBJ2-1,TRBV11-1,TGTGCCAGCAGCTCCGGGACTGCATACTACAATGAGCAGTTCTTC,CASSSGTAYYNEQFF
-,TRBD1,TRBJ2-5,TRBV2,TGTGCCAGCCTAACAGGGGGCCAAGAGACCCAGTACTTC,CASLTGGQETQYF
-,TRBD1,TRBJ2-5,TRBV7-6,TGTGCCAGCAGTCCTCTCGGGACAGCCCAAGAGACCCAGTACTTC,CASSPLGTAQETQYF
-,-,TRBJ1-4,TRBV7-9,TGTGCCAGCAGCTTATGGCAGGAAAATGAAAAACTGTTTTTT,CASSLWQENEKLFF
once,-,TRBJ2-3,TRBV7-4,TGTGCCAGCAGCTCGACCTGCCCAGGGCCTAGCACAGATACGCAGTATTTT,CASSSTCPGPSTDTQYF
-,TRBD1,TRBJ1-3,TRBV9,TGTGCCAGCAGCACATGGACAGGCGTGGGCTCTGGAAACACCATATATTTT,CASSTWTGVGSGNTIYF
-,TRBD2,TRBJ2-1,TRBV4-2,TGTGCCAGCAGCCAAGAAATGTATGGCGGGGGGGTTATCGCTGAGCAGTTCTTC,CASSQEMYGGGVIAEQFF
-,-,TRBJ1-1,TRBV19,TGTGCCAGTATCGGGGACCACACTGAAGCTTTCTTT,CASIGDHTEAFF
few,-,TRBJ1-2,TRBV29-1,TGCAGCGTTGCGGCAGGGTCCCCTGGCTACACCTTC,CSVAAGSPGYTF
-,TRBD2,TRBJ2-7,TRBV7-9,TGTGCCAGCAGCGAATTGACTAGCGGACCTAACTCCTACGAGCAGTACTTC,CASSELTSGPNSYEQYF
-,-,TRBJ2-7,TRBV4-2,TGTGCCAGCAGCCCCGGCGGCCCAAGCTCCTACGAGCAGTACTTC,CASSPGGPSSYEQYF
-,-,TRBJ1-6,TRBV28,TGTGCCAGCAGTTTTTCGACCGTCAATTCACCCCTCCACTTT,CASSFSTVNSPLHF
-,TRBD1,TRBJ1-1,TRBV7-9,TGTGCCAGCAGCGAGGGGACAGGGGTATCTGAAGCTTTCTTT,CASSEGTGVSEAFF
-,-,TRBJ1-1,TRBV20-1,TGCAGTGCTAGAGATGGTGAAGCTTTCTTT,CSARDGEAFF
-,-,TRBJ2-1,TRBV4-1,TGCGCCAGCAGCCACCGAGGGGACGGGTACAATGAGCAGTTCTTC,CASSHRGDGYNEQFF
-,-,TRBJ2-7,TRBV7-2,TGTGCCAGCAGCTTAGGAAGCAGGGGAAACAACGAGCAGTACTTC,CASSLGSRGNNEQYF
once,TRBD2,TRBJ2-1,TRBV4-3,TGCGCCAGCAGCCAAGATCGGACTAGCGGGGGTAATGAGCAGTTCTTC,CASSQDRTSGGNEQFF
-,-,TRBJ1-1,TRBV7-2,TGTGCCAGCAGCCCCGGGGGGTACACTGAAGCTTTCTTT,CASSPGGYTEAFF
-,TRBD1,TRBJ2-7,TRBV6-5,TGTGCCGGAGAAGGGGGCTCTTACGAGCAGTACTTC,CAGEGGSYEQYF
-,-,TRBJ1-3,TRBV4-3,TGCGCCAGCAGCCCCTCCCGGGCGGGGGCTGGAAACACCATATATTTT,CASSPSRAGAGNTIYF